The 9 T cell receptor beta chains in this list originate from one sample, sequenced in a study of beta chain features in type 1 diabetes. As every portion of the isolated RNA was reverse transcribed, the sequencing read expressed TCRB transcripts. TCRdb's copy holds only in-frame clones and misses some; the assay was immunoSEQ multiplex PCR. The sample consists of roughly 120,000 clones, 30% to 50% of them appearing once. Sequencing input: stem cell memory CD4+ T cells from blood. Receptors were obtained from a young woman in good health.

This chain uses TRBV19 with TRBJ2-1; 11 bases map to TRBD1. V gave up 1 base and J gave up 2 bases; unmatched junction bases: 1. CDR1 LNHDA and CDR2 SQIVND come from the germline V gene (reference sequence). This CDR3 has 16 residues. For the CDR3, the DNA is TGTGCCAGTAGTATAGCGGGACAGGGGGCCTACAATGAGCAGTTCTTC. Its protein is CASSIAGQGAYNEQFF.

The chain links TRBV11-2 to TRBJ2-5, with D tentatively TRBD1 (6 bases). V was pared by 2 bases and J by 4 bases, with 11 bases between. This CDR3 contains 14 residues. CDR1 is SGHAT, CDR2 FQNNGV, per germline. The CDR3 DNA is TGTGCCAGCAGCTTACCAGGGGTGCGAGAGACCCAGTACTTC. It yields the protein CASSLPGVRETQYF.

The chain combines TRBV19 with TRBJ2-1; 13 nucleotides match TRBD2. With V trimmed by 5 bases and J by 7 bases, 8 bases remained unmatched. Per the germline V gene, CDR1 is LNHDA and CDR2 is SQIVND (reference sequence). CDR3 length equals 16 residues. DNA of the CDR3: TGTGCCAGTAGTTCCCCGACTAGCGGGAGGTGGAATGAGCAGTTCTTC. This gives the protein CASSSPTSGRWNEQFF.

CDR3 residues: CASSSYTEAFF. The CDR3 DNA reads TGCGCCAGCAGCTCTTACACTGAAGCTTTCTTT. This chain joins TRBV5-1 and TRBJ1-1; the D is unclear. Per germline, CDR1 SGHRS and CDR2 YFSETQ. The CDR3 runs to 11 residues. V was pared by 3 bases and J by 3 bases, with 3 bases between.

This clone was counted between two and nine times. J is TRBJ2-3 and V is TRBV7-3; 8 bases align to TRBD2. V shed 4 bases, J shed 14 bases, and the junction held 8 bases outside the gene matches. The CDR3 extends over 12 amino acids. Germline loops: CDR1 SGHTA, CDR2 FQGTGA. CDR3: CASSSPGLVLYF. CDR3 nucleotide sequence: TGTGCCAGCAGCTCGCCGGGACTAGTGTTGTATTTT.

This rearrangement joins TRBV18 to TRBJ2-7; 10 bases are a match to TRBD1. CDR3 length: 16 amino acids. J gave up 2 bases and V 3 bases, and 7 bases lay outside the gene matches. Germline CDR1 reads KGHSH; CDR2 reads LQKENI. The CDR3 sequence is CASSPPQGQGTYEQYF. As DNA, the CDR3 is TGTGCCAGCTCACCCCCCCAGGGACAGGGGACCTACGAGCAGTACTTC.

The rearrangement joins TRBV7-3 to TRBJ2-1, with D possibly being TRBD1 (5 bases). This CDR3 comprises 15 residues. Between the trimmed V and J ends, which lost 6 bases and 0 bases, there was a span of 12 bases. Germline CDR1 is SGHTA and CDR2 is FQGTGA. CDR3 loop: CASRPTGSSYNEQFF. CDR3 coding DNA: TGTGCCAGCAGGCCAACAGGCAGCTCCTACAATGAGCAGTTCTTC.

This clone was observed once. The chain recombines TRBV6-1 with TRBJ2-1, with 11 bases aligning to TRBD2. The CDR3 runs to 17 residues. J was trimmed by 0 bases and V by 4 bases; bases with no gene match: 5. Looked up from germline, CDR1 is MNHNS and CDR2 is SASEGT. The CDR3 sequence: CASSAGTSGSSYNEQFF. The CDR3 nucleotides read TGTGCCAGCAGTGCAGGGACTAGCGGAAGCTCCTACAATGAGCAGTTCTTC.

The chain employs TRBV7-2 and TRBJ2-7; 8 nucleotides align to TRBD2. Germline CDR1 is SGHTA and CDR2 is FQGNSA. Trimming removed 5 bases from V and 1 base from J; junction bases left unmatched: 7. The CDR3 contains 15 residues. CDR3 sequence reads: CASSLSLAGSYEQYF. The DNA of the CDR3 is TGTGCCAGCAGCCTGAGTCTAGCGGGTTCCTACGAGCAGTACTTC.